Presented here are 2 T cell receptor beta chains from one specimen sequenced in a study of blood T cells in healthy people across ages. It was with a sample-barcoded 5' primer and a J-beta primer mix that a second PCR of about 7 to 12 cycles was run. TCRdb reanalysed the 5' RACE reads using MiXCR and keeps one entry per CDR3 protein. Among 1.5 million to 2 million distinct CDR3 sequences listed, 28% were seen once. Input material: blood. The receptor set was obtained from a woman aged 25 to 39 in good health.

The V gene is TRBV28, the J gene TRBJ2-1; maybe TRBD1 (6 bases). The V end was cut by 3 bases, the J end by 4 bases, with 19 bases between. The germline V gene has CDR1 MDHEN and CDR2 SYDVKM. The CDR3 is 17 amino acids. This CDR3 reads CASSLYGPLGGYNEQFF. CDR3 bases: TGTGCCAGCAGTTTGTATGGCCCACTAGGGGGATACAATGAGCAGTTCTTC.

This chain joins TRBV12-3 or TRBV12-4 and TRBJ2-1; 15 bases match TRBD2. This CDR3 is 16 amino acids long. The J segment lost 5 bases and the V segment lost 6 bases, leaving 5 bases of the junction unmatched. The CDR3 is CASRAGTSGGNNEQFF. The DNA for the CDR3 is TGTGCCAGCAGAGCCGGGACTAGCGGGGGGAACAATGAGCAGTTCTTC.